The 4 T cell receptor beta chains below come from one sample, sequenced in a study of blood T cell repertoires in COVID-19 (dated by TCRdb to between 2020 and 2021). Receptors were amplified or captured by the immunoSEQ multiplex PCR assay. TCRdb's version of the immuneACCESS table is confined to in-frame rearrangements and falls short of the full clone set. An unresolved V gene accounts for under half of the shortfall where checked; the remainder is of unknown origin. For this sample the table gives about 84,000 clones, of which 83% were detected only once. The ten biggest clones cover 25% to 30% of the sample. The sequenced sample consisted of peripheral blood. The receptors originated from a woman older than 75 with acute or convalescent COVID-19.

CDR3 DNA: TGCGCCACCAGAATGCCGGGACAGCGAGTGGAGACCCAGTACTTC. It translates to CATRMPGQRVETQYF. The chain employs TRBV10-2 and TRBJ2-5; 7 bases fit TRBD1. Unmatched junction bases numbered 16, after V lost 10 bases and J lost 5 bases. The CDR3 has 15 amino acids. Germline assignment: CDR1 WSHSY and CDR2 SAAADI.

This chain links TRBV24-1 with TRBJ2-1, with 9 bases that match TRBD2. With V trimmed by 1 base and J by 0 bases, 0 bases remained unmatched. Germline assignment: CDR1 KGHDR and CDR2 SFDVKD. The CDR3 totals 16 residues. CDR3 residues: CATSDFSGSSYNEQFF. Written as DNA, the CDR3 is TGTGCCACCAGTGATTTTAGCGGGAGCTCCTACAATGAGCAGTTCTTC.

This clone was counted a single time. This chain's CDR3 is CASSSPGTATDTQYF. CDR3 nucleotides: TGTGCCAGCAGTTCCCCCGGGACAGCCACAGATACGCAGTATTTT. The chain couples TRBV28 to TRBJ2-3; 7 nucleotides match TRBD1. Germline V gene sequence: CDR1 MDHEN, CDR2 SYDVKM. This CDR3 spans 15 amino acids. J lost 2 bases, V lost 4 bases, and 6 bases had no gene match.

The chain uses TRBV7-6 and TRBJ1-1, with D perhaps matching TRBD1 (6 bases). Germline V gene lookup returns CDR1 SGHVS and CDR2 FNYEAQ. This CDR3 region has 15 residues. Trimming shortened V by 4 bases and J by 1 base, and 13 bases separated the two germline ends. The CDR3 DNA reads as TGTGCCAGCAGCTACGGCAGGGGTTGGAACACTGAAGCTTTCTTT. Protein product: CASSYGRGWNTEAFF. The variable domain in full, with the rest retrieved from reference TRBV7-6 and TRBJ1-1, is GAGVSQSPRYKVTKRGQDVALRCDPISGHVSLYWYRQALGQGPEFLTYFNYEAQQDKSGLPNDRFSAERPEGSISTLTIQRTEQRDSAMYRCASSYGRGWNTEAFFGQGTRLTVV.